This T cell receptor (beta chain) was obtained from a study of blood T cell repertoires in COVID-19. Study-wide context: The analysed material was cDNA or gDNA that came from T cells, B-cell-depleted T cells, or PBMCs.

As processed by the authors: The authors estimated nucleated cell counts from reference gene primer amplification. Clones were read by immunoSEQ multiplex PCR, and TCRdb kept only the in-frame ones, dropping some. The V and J calls and the clone size are those of that table, but D and trimming were determined from the DNA. This table has more than 70,000 clones, roughly 80% appearing once. Germline assignment: CDR1 SGHTA and CDR2 FQGNSA. Trimming removed 1 base from V and 1 base from J; junction bases left unmatched: 3. CDR3 length: 15 amino acids. The V call is TRBV7-2, the J call TRBJ2-7; 8 bases map to TRBD1. Sample: peripheral blood. The TCR originated in an elderly woman with active or convalescent COVID-19. The CDR3 DNA reads as TGTGCCAGCAGCTTAGGACAGGGGATGTCCTACGAGCAGTACTTC. Translation gives CASSLGQGMSYEQYF.